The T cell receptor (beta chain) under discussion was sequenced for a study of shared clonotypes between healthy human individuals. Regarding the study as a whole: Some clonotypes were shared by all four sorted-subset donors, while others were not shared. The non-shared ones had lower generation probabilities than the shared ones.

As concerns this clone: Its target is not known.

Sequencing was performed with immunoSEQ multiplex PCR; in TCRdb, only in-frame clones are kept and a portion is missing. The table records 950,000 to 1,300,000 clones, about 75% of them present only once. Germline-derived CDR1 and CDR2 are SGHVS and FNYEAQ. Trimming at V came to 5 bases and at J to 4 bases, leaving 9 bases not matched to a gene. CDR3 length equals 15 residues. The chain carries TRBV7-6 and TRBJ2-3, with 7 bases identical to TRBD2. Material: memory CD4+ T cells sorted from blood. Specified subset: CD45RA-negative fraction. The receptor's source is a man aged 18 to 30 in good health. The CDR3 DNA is TGTGCCAGCAGCGAAGCGGGGTATCCCTCAGATACGCAGTATTTT. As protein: CASSEAGYPSDTQYF.